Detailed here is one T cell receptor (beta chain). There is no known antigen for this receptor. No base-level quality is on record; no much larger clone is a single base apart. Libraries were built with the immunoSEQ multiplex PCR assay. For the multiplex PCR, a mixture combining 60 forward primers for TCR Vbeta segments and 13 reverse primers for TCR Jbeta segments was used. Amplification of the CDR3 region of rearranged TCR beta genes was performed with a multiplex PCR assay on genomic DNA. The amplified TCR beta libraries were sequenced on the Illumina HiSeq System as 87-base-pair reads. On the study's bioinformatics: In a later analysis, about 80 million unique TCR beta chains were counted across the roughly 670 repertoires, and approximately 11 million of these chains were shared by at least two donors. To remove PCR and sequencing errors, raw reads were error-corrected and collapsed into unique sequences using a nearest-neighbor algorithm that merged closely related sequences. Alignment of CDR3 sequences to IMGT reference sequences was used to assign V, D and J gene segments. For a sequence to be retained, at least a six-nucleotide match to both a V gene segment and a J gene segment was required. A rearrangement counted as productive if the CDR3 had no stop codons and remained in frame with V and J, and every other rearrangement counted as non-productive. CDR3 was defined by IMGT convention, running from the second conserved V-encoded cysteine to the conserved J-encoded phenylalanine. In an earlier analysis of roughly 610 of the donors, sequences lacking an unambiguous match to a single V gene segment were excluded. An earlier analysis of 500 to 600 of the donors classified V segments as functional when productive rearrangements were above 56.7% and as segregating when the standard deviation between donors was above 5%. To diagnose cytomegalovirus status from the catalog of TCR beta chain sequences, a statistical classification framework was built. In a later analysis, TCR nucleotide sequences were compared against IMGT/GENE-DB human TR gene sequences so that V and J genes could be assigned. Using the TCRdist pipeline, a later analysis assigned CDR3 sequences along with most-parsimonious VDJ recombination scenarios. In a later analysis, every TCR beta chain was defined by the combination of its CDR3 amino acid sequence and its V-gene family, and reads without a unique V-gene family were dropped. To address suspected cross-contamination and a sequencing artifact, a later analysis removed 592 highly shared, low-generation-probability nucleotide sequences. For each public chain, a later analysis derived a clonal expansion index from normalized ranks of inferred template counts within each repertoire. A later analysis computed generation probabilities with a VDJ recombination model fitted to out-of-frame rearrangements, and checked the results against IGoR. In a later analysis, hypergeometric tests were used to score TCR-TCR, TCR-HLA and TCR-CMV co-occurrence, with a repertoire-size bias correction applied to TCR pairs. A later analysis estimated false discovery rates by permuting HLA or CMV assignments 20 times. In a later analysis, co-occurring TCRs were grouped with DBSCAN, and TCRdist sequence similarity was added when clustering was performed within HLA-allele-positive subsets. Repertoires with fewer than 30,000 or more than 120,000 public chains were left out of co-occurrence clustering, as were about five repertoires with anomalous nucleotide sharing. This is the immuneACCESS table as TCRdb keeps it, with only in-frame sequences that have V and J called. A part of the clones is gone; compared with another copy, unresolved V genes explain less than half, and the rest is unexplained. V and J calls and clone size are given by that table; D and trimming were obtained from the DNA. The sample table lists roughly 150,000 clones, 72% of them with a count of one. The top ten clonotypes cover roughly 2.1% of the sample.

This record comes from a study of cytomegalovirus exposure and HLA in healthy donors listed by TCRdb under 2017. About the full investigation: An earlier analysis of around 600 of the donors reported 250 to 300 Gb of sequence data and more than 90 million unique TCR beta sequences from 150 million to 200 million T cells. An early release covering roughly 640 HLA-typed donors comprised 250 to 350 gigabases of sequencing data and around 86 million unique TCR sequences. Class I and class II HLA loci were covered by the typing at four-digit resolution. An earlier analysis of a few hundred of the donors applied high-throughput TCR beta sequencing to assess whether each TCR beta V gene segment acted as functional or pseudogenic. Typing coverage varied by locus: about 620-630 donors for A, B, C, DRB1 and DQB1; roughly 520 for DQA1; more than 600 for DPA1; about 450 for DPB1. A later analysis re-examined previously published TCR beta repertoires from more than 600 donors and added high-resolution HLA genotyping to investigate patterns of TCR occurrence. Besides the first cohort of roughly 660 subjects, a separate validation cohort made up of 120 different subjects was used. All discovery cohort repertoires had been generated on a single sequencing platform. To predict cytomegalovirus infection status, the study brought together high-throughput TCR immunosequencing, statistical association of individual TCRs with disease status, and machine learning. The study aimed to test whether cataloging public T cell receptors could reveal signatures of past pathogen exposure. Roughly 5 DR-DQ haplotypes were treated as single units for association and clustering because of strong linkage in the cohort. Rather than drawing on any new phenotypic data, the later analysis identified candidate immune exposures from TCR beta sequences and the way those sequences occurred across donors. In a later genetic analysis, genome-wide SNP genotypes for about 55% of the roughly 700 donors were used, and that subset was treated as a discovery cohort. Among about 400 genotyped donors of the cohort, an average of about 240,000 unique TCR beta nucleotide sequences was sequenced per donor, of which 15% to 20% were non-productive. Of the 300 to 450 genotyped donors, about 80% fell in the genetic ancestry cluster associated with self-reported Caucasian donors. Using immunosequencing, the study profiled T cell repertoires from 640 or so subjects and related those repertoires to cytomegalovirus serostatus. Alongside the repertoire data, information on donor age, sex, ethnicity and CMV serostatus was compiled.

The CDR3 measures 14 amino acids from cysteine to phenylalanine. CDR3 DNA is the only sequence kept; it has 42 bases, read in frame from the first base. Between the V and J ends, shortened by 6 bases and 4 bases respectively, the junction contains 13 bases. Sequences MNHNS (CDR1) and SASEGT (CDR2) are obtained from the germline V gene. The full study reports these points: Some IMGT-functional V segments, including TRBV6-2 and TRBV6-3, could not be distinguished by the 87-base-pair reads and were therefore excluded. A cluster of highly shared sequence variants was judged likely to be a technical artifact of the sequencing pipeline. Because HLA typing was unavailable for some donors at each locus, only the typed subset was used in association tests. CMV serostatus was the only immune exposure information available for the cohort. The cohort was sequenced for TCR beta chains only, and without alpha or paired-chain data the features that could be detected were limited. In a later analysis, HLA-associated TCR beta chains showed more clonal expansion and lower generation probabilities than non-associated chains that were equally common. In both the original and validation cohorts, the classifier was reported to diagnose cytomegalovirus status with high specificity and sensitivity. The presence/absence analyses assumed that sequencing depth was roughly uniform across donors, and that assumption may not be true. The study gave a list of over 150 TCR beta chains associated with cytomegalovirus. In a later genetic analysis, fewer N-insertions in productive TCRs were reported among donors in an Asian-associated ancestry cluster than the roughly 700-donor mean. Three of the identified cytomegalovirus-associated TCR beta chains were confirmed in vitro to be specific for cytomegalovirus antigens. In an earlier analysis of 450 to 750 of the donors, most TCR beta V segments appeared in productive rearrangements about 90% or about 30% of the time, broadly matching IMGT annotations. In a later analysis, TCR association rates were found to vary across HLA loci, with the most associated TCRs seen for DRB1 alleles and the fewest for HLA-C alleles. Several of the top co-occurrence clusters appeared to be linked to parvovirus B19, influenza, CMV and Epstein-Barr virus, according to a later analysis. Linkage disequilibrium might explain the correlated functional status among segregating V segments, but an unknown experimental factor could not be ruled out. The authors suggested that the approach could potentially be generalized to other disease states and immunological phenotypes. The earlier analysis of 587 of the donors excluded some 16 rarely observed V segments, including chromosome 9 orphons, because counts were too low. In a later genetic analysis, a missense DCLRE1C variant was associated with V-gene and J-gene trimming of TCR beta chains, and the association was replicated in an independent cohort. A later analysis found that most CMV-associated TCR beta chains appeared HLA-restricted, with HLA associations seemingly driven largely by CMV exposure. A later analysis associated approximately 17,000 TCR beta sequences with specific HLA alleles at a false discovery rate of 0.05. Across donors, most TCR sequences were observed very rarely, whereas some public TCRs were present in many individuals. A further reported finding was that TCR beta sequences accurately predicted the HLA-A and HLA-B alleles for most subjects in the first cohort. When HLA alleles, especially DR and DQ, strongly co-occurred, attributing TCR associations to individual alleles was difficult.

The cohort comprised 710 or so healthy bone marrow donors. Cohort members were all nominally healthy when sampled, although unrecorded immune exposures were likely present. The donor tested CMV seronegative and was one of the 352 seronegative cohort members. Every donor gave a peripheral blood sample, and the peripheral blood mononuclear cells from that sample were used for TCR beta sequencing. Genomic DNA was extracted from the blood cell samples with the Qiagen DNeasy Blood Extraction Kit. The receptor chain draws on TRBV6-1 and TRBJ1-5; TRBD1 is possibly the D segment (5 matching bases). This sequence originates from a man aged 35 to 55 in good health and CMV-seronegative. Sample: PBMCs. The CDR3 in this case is CASRLAGGNQPQHF. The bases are TGTGCCAGCAGGCTGGCGGGGGGGAATCAGCCCCAGCATTTT.